A selection of T cell receptor beta chains follows, all from one sample in a study of T-cell memory formation after mild COVID-19. TCRdb redid the calling of the 5' RACE reads with MiXCR, one entry per CDR3 protein. The table lists around 300,000 distinct CDR3 sequences, 8.2% of them singletons. Sequencing used PBMCs or a T cell subset sorted from them (not recorded which). Every receptor here comes from a man aged 18 to 35 who had mild COVID-19 (a few samples of this study predate the infection). Cell type and time point are not known. CDR3s include the opening cysteine and the closing phenylalanine or tryptophan. A D gene is named only where the DNA matches it firmly. Rows may omit the clone size; those that give it use once, few, many or a size class.

abundance: many
d_gene: NA
v_gene: TRBV7-9
len: 13
j_gene: TRBJ2-5
CDR3nt: TGTGCCTGCGACCCTCTTGAGAGAGAGACCCAGTACTTC
CDR3aa: CACDPLERETQYF

abundance: few
d_gene: NA
v_gene: TRBV11-2
len: 15
j_gene: TRBJ2-5
CDR3nt: TGTGCCAGCACCGCCGTGGGTCGGGGAATAGAGACCCAGTACTTC
CDR3aa: CASTAVGRGIETQYF

abundance: NA
d_gene: NA
v_gene: TRBV12-3/TRBV12-4
len: 16
j_gene: TRBJ2-1
CDR3nt: TGTGCCAGCAGTTTATGGGCGGCAGCGAATACCAATGAGCAGTTCTTC
CDR3aa: CASSLWAAANTNEQFF

abundance: NA
d_gene: NA
v_gene: TRBV12-3/TRBV12-4
len: 16
j_gene: TRBJ2-5
CDR3nt: TGTGCCAGCAGTTTAGAGGGTCGGGGATTCCAAGAGACCCAGTACTTC
CDR3aa: CASSLEGRGFQETQYF

abundance: many
d_gene: NA
v_gene: TRBV5-6
len: 16
j_gene: TRBJ2-3
CDR3nt: TGTGCCAGCAGCAATCCTAGGCCTATTAGCACAGATACGCAGTATTTT
CDR3aa: CASSNPRPISTDTQYF

abundance: NA
d_gene: TRBD1
v_gene: TRBV7-2
len: 13
j_gene: TRBJ1-5
CDR3nt: TGTGCCAGCAGCCGCGACAGGGAGCAGCCCCAGCATTTT
CDR3aa: CASSRDREQPQHF

abundance: NA
d_gene: TRBD2
v_gene: TRBV7-2
len: 15
j_gene: TRBJ2-3
CDR3nt: TGTGCCAGCAGAAATAGCGGGGGGGCCCCAGATACGCAGTATTTT
CDR3aa: CASRNSGGAPDTQYF

abundance: few
d_gene: NA
v_gene: TRBV7-9
len: 14
j_gene: TRBJ1-6
CDR3nt: TGTGCCAGCAGCTGGGAGGACACTAATTCACCCCTCCACTTT
CDR3aa: CASSWEDTNSPLHF

abundance: NA
d_gene: TRBD1
v_gene: TRBV5-1
len: 17
j_gene: TRBJ2-2
CDR3nt: TGCGCCAGCAGCTTCAGGCCGGGACAGGTTGGCCCCGGGGAGCTGTTTTTT
CDR3aa: CASSFRPGQVGPGELFF

abundance: NA
d_gene: NA
v_gene: TRBV5-4
len: 14
j_gene: TRBJ1-1
CDR3nt: TGTGCCAGCAGCTTCCAGTCACGGAACACTGAAGCTTTCTTT
CDR3aa: CASSFQSRNTEAFF

abundance: few
d_gene: NA
v_gene: TRBV7-9
len: 15
j_gene: TRBJ1-6
CDR3nt: TGTGCCAGCACCCCCCTGGGAGGGGCTCATTCACCCCTCCACTTT
CDR3aa: CASTPLGGAHSPLHF

abundance: few
d_gene: NA
v_gene: TRBV20-1
len: 11
j_gene: TRBJ2-7
CDR3nt: TGCAGTGCTAGCGGAACCGACGAGCAGTACTTC
CDR3aa: CSASGTDEQYF

abundance: many
d_gene: NA
v_gene: TRBV7-2
len: 13
j_gene: TRBJ1-1
CDR3nt: TGTGCCAGCAGCCCAGGGCCGAACACTGAAGCTTTCTTT
CDR3aa: CASSPGPNTEAFF

abundance: few
d_gene: NA
v_gene: TRBV2
len: 14
j_gene: TRBJ2-4
CDR3nt: TGTGCCAGCAGTTTCAGCCAGGGTCCAAACATTCAGTACTTC
CDR3aa: CASSFSQGPNIQYF

abundance: NA
d_gene: NA
v_gene: TRBV4-2
len: 15
j_gene: TRBJ2-7
CDR3nt: TGTGCCAGCAGCCAAGTGGGGGACGGAGCCTACGAGCAGTACTTC
CDR3aa: CASSQVGDGAYEQYF

abundance: few
d_gene: TRBD1
v_gene: TRBV6-6
len: 14
j_gene: TRBJ1-5
CDR3nt: TGTGCCAGCAAATCGGGACAGGGTCATCAGCCCCAGCATTTT
CDR3aa: CASKSGQGHQPQHF

abundance: few
d_gene: TRBD2
v_gene: TRBV14
len: 18
j_gene: TRBJ2-1
CDR3nt: TGTGCCAGCAGCCAAGTGGGGACTAGCGGGGGGGCCTACAATGAGCAGTTCTTC
CDR3aa: CASSQVGTSGGAYNEQFF

abundance: few
d_gene: NA
v_gene: TRBV15
len: 16
j_gene: TRBJ2-7
CDR3nt: TGTGCCACCAGCAGAGTGTTCGCCGGGGGGCCCTACGAGCAGTACTTC
CDR3aa: CATSRVFAGGPYEQYF

abundance: many
d_gene: NA
v_gene: TRBV7-3
len: 13
j_gene: TRBJ2-4
CDR3nt: TGTGCCAGCAGCCCCAGTCCGGGCCCCACTCAGTACTTC
CDR3aa: CASSPSPGPTQYF

abundance: NA
d_gene: NA
v_gene: TRBV18
len: 14
j_gene: TRBJ1-6
CDR3nt: TGTGCCAGCTCACCGACAACGCTGAATTCACCCCTCCACTTT
CDR3aa: CASSPTTLNSPLHF

abundance: many
d_gene: NA
v_gene: TRBV5-1
len: 14
j_gene: TRBJ1-1
CDR3nt: TGCGCCAGCAGCTTGAGAGGACCGGGCACTGAAGCTTTCTTT
CDR3aa: CASSLRGPGTEAFF

abundance: NA
d_gene: NA
v_gene: TRBV7-3
len: 15
j_gene: TRBJ2-2
CDR3nt: TGTGCCAGCAGCCAGGACGGGGGGCAAGCCGGGGAGCTGTTTTTT
CDR3aa: CASSQDGGQAGELFF

abundance: NA
d_gene: NA
v_gene: TRBV7-7
len: 16
j_gene: TRBJ2-1
CDR3nt: TGTGCCAGCAGCCGGATCCCTTTCACCTCCTACAATGAGCAGTTCTTC
CDR3aa: CASSRIPFTSYNEQFF

abundance: NA
d_gene: NA
v_gene: TRBV27
len: 13
j_gene: TRBJ1-1
CDR3nt: TGTGCCAGCAGTTCTGGCAGGCGAACTCAAGCTTTCTTT
CDR3aa: CASSSGRRTQAFF

abundance: many
d_gene: TRBD1
v_gene: TRBV9
len: 13
j_gene: TRBJ2-7
CDR3nt: TGTGCCAGCAGCGGCCTAGTGGGACAGGGGAAGTACTTC
CDR3aa: CASSGLVGQGKYF

abundance: many
d_gene: NA
v_gene: TRBV7-2
len: 15
j_gene: TRBJ1-5
CDR3nt: TGTGCCAGCAGCTTAGACGGCAGGGTAGGTCAGCCCCAGCATTTT
CDR3aa: CASSLDGRVGQPQHF

abundance: few
d_gene: NA
v_gene: TRBV29-1
len: 13
j_gene: TRBJ2-1
CDR3nt: TGCAGCGCTTCTTGGGACCCCAACAATGAGCAGTTCTTC
CDR3aa: CSASWDPNNEQFF

abundance: many
d_gene: TRBD1
v_gene: TRBV12-3/TRBV12-4
len: 13
j_gene: TRBJ2-5
CDR3nt: TGTGCCAGCAGTTTTCCAGGGGGAGAGACCCAGTACTTC
CDR3aa: CASSFPGGETQYF

abundance: NA
d_gene: TRBD1
v_gene: TRBV9
len: 13
j_gene: TRBJ1-1
CDR3nt: TGTGCCAGCAGCCAAACGCCGGGACAGGAAGCTTTCTTT
CDR3aa: CASSQTPGQEAFF

abundance: many
d_gene: NA
v_gene: TRBV10-3
len: 14
j_gene: TRBJ1-4
CDR3nt: TGTGCCATCAGTGAGTCGGCTCCTGGGGAAAAACTGTTTTTT
CDR3aa: CAISESAPGEKLFF

abundance: many
d_gene: TRBD1
v_gene: TRBV12-3/TRBV12-4
len: 15
j_gene: TRBJ1-2
CDR3nt: TGTGCCAGCAGTACAGGGGGGGCATACAGTTATGGCTACACCTTC
CDR3aa: CASSTGGAYSYGYTF

abundance: many
d_gene: NA
v_gene: TRBV7-2
len: 15
j_gene: TRBJ2-7
CDR3nt: TGTGCCAGCAGCTTAGCCGGGGGCGATGCCTACGAGCAGTACTTC
CDR3aa: CASSLAGGDAYEQYF

abundance: NA
d_gene: TRBD1
v_gene: TRBV7-9
len: 12
j_gene: TRBJ1-2
CDR3nt: TGTGCCAGCAGCCCGACAGGGGCTGGCTACACCTTC
CDR3aa: CASSPTGAGYTF

abundance: few
d_gene: NA
v_gene: TRBV12-3/TRBV12-4
len: 13
j_gene: TRBJ1-1
CDR3nt: TGTGCCAGCATCGAAGACAGGCTCAGTGAAGCTTTCTTT
CDR3aa: CASIEDRLSEAFF